These 30 T cell receptor beta chains were sequenced from one sample in a study of blood T cell repertoires in COVID-19. Profiling relied on immunoSEQ multiplex PCR, and the TCRdb table lists in-frame clones only, not all of them. The sample records more than 400,000 clones, roughly 87% being singletons. Sequencing input: PBMCs or T cells enriched from blood (not recorded which). The source is a man aged 18-30 years who had recovered from COVID-19.

The rearrangement joins TRBV5-1 to TRBJ2-5, with a possible D match to TRBD1 (6 bases). Germline V lookup: CDR1 SGHRS, CDR2 YFSETQ. The CDR3 totals 13 residues. Trimming shortened V by 4 bases and J by 5 bases, and 12 bases separated the two germline ends. The CDR3 sequence: CASSPQGPETQYF. The CDR3 DNA reads as TGCGCCAGCAGCCCCCAGGGGCCGGAGACCCAGTACTTC.

The V gene is TRBV19, the J gene TRBJ1-5; D uncertain. Trimming took off 3 bases at V and 5 bases at J, with 8 bases between the two ends. From germline, CDR1 is LNHDA and CDR2 SQIVND (reference sequence). The CDR3 is 13 amino acids. CDR3 nucleotides: TGTGCCAGTAGTATTTCAGACTATCAGCCCCAGCATTTT. It yields the protein CASSISDYQPQHF.

This rearrangement joins TRBV11-2 to TRBJ2-3; no clear D. Germline V gene data show CDR1 as SGHAT and CDR2 as FQNNGV. This CDR3 is built from 18 residues. The V end was cut by 4 bases, the J end by 4 bases, with 24 bases between. The CDR3 reads CASSWKEVAVRSADTQYF. Written as DNA, the CDR3 is TGTGCCAGCAGCTGGAAAGAGGTGGCGGTCCGGTCGGCAGATACGCAGTATTTT.

The chain combines TRBV27 with TRBJ1-5; 9 bases align to TRBD1. Germline V lookup: CDR1 MNHEY, CDR2 SMNVEV (reference sequence). Germline trimming cut 8 bases from V and 1 base from J; bases unmatched to any gene: 12. CDR3 size: 17 residues. This chain's CDR3 is CASRGTGYPLSNQPQHF. The CDR3 nucleotides are TGTGCCAGCCGGGGGACAGGGTATCCCCTGAGCAATCAGCCCCAGCATTTT.

V and J are TRBV4-2 and TRBJ1-5; D is perhaps TRBD1 (6 bases). Trimming took off 4 bases at V and 11 bases at J, with 18 bases between the two ends. The CDR3 spans 14 residues. CDR1 and CDR2 (germline): LGHNA, YNFKEQ. The CDR3, as DNA: TGTGCCAGCAGCCCAATACCAGGGGAAGGCGCCCAGCATTTT. Translation: CASSPIPGEGAQHF.

The V gene is TRBV7-9, the J gene TRBJ2-7; 8 positions match TRBD1. Germline assignment: CDR1 SEHNR and CDR2 FQNEAQ (reference sequence). V lost 5 bases, J lost 5 bases, and 5 bases stayed unmatched. The CDR3 is 13 residues long. The CDR3 DNA sequence: TGTGCCAGCAGCCAGCCAGGGGGCGACGAGCAGTACTTC. It encodes CASSQPGGDEQYF.

The genes are TRBV28 and TRBJ1-5; 8 nucleotides line up with TRBD1. Germline V gives CDR1 MDHEN, CDR2 SYDVKM. Trimming removed 7 bases from V and 0 bases from J; junction bases left unmatched: 5. The CDR3 is 15 amino acids. This CDR3 reads CASTDGQGSNQPQHF. The CDR3 DNA reads TGTGCCAGCACTGACGGACAGGGTAGCAATCAGCCCCAGCATTTT.

The CDR3 is CSAYSSGYTF. For the CDR3, the DNA is TGCAGTGCTTACAGCTCTGGCTACACCTTC. The chain uses TRBV20-1 and TRBJ1-2; D not resolved. The germline V and J ends were trimmed by 5 bases and 7 bases, with 8 bases remaining between them. This CDR3 region has 10 residues. From germline, CDR1 is DFQATT and CDR2 SNEGSKA (reference sequence).

This clone was seen once. This sequence joins TRBV7-9 and TRBJ1-1, with D maybe TRBD1 (5 bases). CDR3 length equals 12 residues. Germline values: CDR1 SEHNR, CDR2 FQNEAQ (reference sequence). V lost 1 base and J lost 11, with 11 bases in between. CDR3 sequence reads: CASSLDGDWAFF. The CDR3 nucleotides read TGTGCCAGCAGCTTAGATGGGGACTGGGCTTTCTTT. Filled out from reference TRBV7-9 and TRBJ1-1, the complete variable domain reads DTGVSQNPRHKITKRGQNVTFRCDPISEHNRLYWYRQTLGQGPEFLTYFQNEAQLEKSRLLSDRFSAERPKGSFSTLEIQRTEQGDSAMYLCASSLDGDWAFFGQGTRLTVV.

The chain links TRBV5-1 to TRBJ1-2; D is uncertain. The V gene lost 1 base and the J gene lost 5 bases, with 12 bases spanning the gap. Germline CDR1 is SGHRS and CDR2 is YFSETQ. The CDR3 loop spans 14 amino acids. The CDR3 spells CASSLRGSQYGYTF. CDR3 DNA: TGCGCCAGCAGCTTGCGGGGATCACAGTATGGCTACACCTTC.

The genes are TRBV5-1 and TRBJ2-5; a possible D gene is TRBD2 (5 bases). This CDR3 is 13 amino acids long. Looked up from germline, CDR1 is SGHRS and CDR2 is YFSETQ. The ends were cut back, 0 bases at V and 3 bases at J, with 6 bases in the middle. CDR3 residues: CASSLEGEETQYF. The CDR3 bases are TGCGCCAGCAGCTTGGAGGGAGAAGAGACCCAGTACTTC.

The V call is TRBV2, the J call TRBJ1-1, with 8 bases matching TRBD1. V shed 5 bases and J 4 bases; nucleotides not matched to a gene: 3. The CDR3 has 13 residues. Germline assignment: CDR1 SNHLY and CDR2 FYNNEI. In DNA form, the CDR3 reads TGTGCCAGCAGTCGTACAGGGGGCACTGAAGCTTTCTTT. It translates to CASSRTGGTEAFF.

This clone came up once. The genes are TRBV19 and TRBJ1-4, with D uncertain. The germline V gene encodes CDR1 LNHDA and CDR2 SQIVND (reference sequence). Trimming shortened V by 3 bases and J by 5 bases, and 10 bases separated the two germline ends. The CDR3 is 14 residues long. The CDR3 loop is CASSIHGPNEKLFF. The DNA of the CDR3 is TGTGCCAGTAGTATCCACGGTCCGAATGAAAAACTGTTTTTT. Full variable domain (rest looked up from reference TRBV19 and TRBJ1-4): DGGITQSPKYLFRKEGQNVTLSCEQNLNHDAMYWYRQDPGQGLRLIYYSQIVNDFQKGDIAEGYSVSREKKESFPLTVTSAQKNPTAFYLCASSIHGPNEKLFFGSGTQLSVL.

The J gene is TRBJ2-6, the V gene TRBV11-2, with D maybe TRBD1 (5 bases). The germline V gene encodes CDR1 SGHAT and CDR2 FQNNGV. There are 17 residues in the CDR3. Trimming shortened V by 0 bases and J by 2 bases, and 11 bases separated the two germline ends. CDR3 in amino acids: CASSLDIRAAGANVLTF. The DNA of the CDR3 is TGTGCCAGCAGCTTAGATATCAGGGCGGCTGGGGCCAACGTCCTGACTTTC.

The V gene is TRBV2, the J gene TRBJ1-5; D possibly corresponds to TRBD1 (5 bases). The germline V gene has CDR1 SNHLY and CDR2 FYNNEI. Trimming removed 4 bases at V and 0 bases at J, with 16 bases between. CDR3 length: 17 amino acids. The CDR3: CASSGGGEVVSNQPQHF. CDR3 sequence (DNA): TGTGCCAGCAGTGGGGGGGGAGAGGTGGTTAGCAATCAGCCCCAGCATTTT.

The genes are TRBV5-3 and TRBJ2-5; TRBD2 is a possible D gene (5 bases). TRBV5-3 is an ORF for which the function is uncertain. This CDR3 contains 17 residues. V was pared by 3 bases and J by 6 bases, with 24 bases between. CDR3 region: CARSSPLLAKTGKTQYF. The CDR3 bases are TGTGCCAGAAGCTCTCCCCTATTAGCGAAAACCGGAAAGACCCAGTACTTC.

The V gene is TRBV5-6, the J gene TRBJ1-2, with D tentatively TRBD1 (6 bases). The germline CDR1 and CDR2 sequences are SGHDT and YYEEEE. Trimming removed 1 base at V and 8 bases at J, with 15 bases between. The CDR3 sequence is 14 residues long. The CDR3 loop is CASSLLSQGGGYTF. CDR3 bases: TGTGCCAGCAGCTTGCTGTCACAGGGTGGGGGCTACACCTTC. Drawing the rest from reference TRBV5-6 and TRBJ1-2, the complete variable domain is DAGVTQSPTHLIKTRGQQVTLRCSPKSGHDTVSWYQQALGQGPQFIFQYYEEEERQRGNFPDRFSGHQFPNYSSELNVNALLLGDSALYLCASSLLSQGGGYTFGSGTRLTVV.

This chain joins TRBV5-1 and TRBJ1-1; possibly TRBD1 for D (6 bases). Trimming took 0 bases from V and 5 from J, leaving 11 bases between them. CDR1 is SGHRS, CDR2 YFSETQ, per germline. CDR3 length: 14 amino acids. The CDR3 DNA sequence: TGCGCCAGCAGCTTGGGACAGGTTCGTACTGAAGCTTTCTTT. Translation: CASSLGQVRTEAFF.

This clone has a handful of counts. The V gene is TRBV5-4, the J gene TRBJ2-1; 9 bases agree with TRBD2. The length of the CDR3 is 15 residues. Germline V gene sequence: CDR1 SGHNT, CDR2 YYREEE (reference sequence). J was trimmed by 10 bases and V by 4 bases; bases with no gene match: 12. The CDR3 sequence is CASSPRVAGVGEQFF. The CDR3 DNA reads TGTGCCAGCAGCCCCCGGGTAGCGGGAGTGGGGGAGCAGTTCTTC.

Of note for this clone: At the DNA level, this CDR3 is encoded by other sequences in the same sample as well. V usage is TRBV3-1 (or the pseudogene TRBV3-2) and J usage is TRBJ1-4; D may be TRBD1 (6 bases). The V end lost 2 bases, the J end lost 2 bases, and 6 bases lay between the germline ends. Germline lookup yields CDR1 LGHDT and CDR2 YNNKEL (reference sequence). The CDR3 spans 14 residues. CDR3 DNA: TGTGCCAGCAGCCAAACAGGGACTAATGAAAAACTGTTTTTT. This gives the protein CASSQTGTNEKLFF.

This clone was observed a single time. CDR3 DNA: TGTGCCACCGCACGGGACAGGGACACCGGGGAGCTGTTTTTT. It specifies CATARDRDTGELFF. The chain uses TRBV10-3 and TRBJ2-2, with TRBD1 matching 9 bases. With V trimmed by 10 bases and J by 3 bases, 6 bases remained unmatched. CDR3 length equals 14 residues. Germline assignment: CDR1 ENHRY and CDR2 SYGVKD.

The CDR3 sequence: CASSQGTREREKLFF. The CDR3 DNA sequence: TGCGCCAGCAGCCAAGGGACAAGGGAAAGAGAAAAACTGTTTTTT. J is TRBJ1-4 and V is TRBV4-1, with D possibly being TRBD1 (5 bases). Germline V CDR1 and CDR2: MGHRA, YSYEKL. The CDR3 has 15 residues. The ends were cut back, 1 base at V and 8 bases at J, with 14 bases in the middle.

This clone was recorded once. At one of its ends the junction is not consistent with the germline gene, which may arise from a read error. The CDR3 here is CASSLEGVGRPHF. The DNA for the CDR3 is TGTGCCAGCAGCTTAGAAGGGGTGGGGCGCCCGCACTTC. The V call is TRBV7-9, the J call TRBJ2-7; possibly TRBD1 for D (5 bases). The CDR3 runs 13 residues. Germline-derived CDR1 and CDR2 are SEHNR and FQNEAQ (reference sequence).

The rearrangement joins TRBV28 to TRBJ1-5; D unclear. There are 14 residues in the CDR3. Germline V gives CDR1 MDHEN, CDR2 SYDVKM. The ends were cut back, 3 bases at V and 9 bases at J, with 15 bases in the middle. The CDR3 reads CASSFYLTARPQHF. The CDR3 coding sequence is TGTGCCAGCAGTTTTTACCTGACGGCTAGGCCCCAGCATTTT.

The V call is TRBV6-5, the J call TRBJ1-3; D is unresolved. The CDR3 has 13 amino acids. Trimming cost V 4 bases and J 0 bases, with 4 bases left between them. The germline CDR1 and CDR2 sequences are MNHEY and SVGAGI. CDR3 in DNA: TGTGCCAGCAGTTCAGGCTCTGGAAACACCATATATTTT. Protein product: CASSSGSGNTIYF.

The chain combines TRBV7-2 with TRBJ1-1, with D unclear. This CDR3 region has 13 residues. V lost 3 bases and J lost 1, with 6 bases in between. In germline, CDR1 is SGHTA, CDR2 FQGNSA. The CDR3 DNA reads TGTGCCAGCAGCTTTTCCGGGAACACTGAAGCTTTCTTT. Its translation: CASSFSGNTEAFF.

This chain uses TRBV30 with TRBJ1-5; 7 positions match TRBD1. The CDR3 loop spans 15 amino acids. Germline trimming cut 2 bases from V and 3 bases from J; bases unmatched to any gene: 7. CDR1 and CDR2 (germline): GTSNPN, SVGIG (reference sequence). The CDR3 loop is CAWSLDRAYNQPQHF. The CDR3 nucleotides read TGTGCCTGGAGTCTCGACAGGGCCTACAATCAGCCCCAGCATTTT.

This clone was counted a single time. The rearrangement links TRBV7-3 to TRBJ2-6; 9 nucleotides match TRBD1. This CDR3 region has 16 residues. J lost 0 bases, V lost 5 bases, and 2 bases had no gene match. Germline V lookup: CDR1 SGHTA, CDR2 FQGTGA. CDR3 sequence reads: CASSTGGSSGANVLTF. Here the CDR3 DNA reads TGTGCCAGCAGCACAGGGGGCAGCTCTGGGGCCAACGTCCTGACTTTC.

V gene TRBV19 combines with J gene TRBJ2-3, with TRBD2 matching 10 bases. The CDR3 is 16 residues long. Trimming at V came to 9 bases and at J to 3 bases, leaving 12 bases not matched to a gene. CDR1 LNHDA and CDR2 SQIVND come from the germline V gene (reference sequence). The CDR3 DNA follows: TGTGCCAGCCGTTCAGCCGGGACTAGCGCGACAGATACGCAGTATTTT. Amino acids: CASRSAGTSATDTQYF.

The chain links TRBV6-5 to TRBJ1-2; D gene ambiguous. Deletions cut 0 bases from V and 6 bases from J, with 14 bases between. Per the germline V gene, CDR1 is MNHEY and CDR2 is SVGAGI. The CDR3 consists of 15 residues. For the CDR3, the DNA is TGTGCCAGCAGTTACTCGAGTAGCGCCTATGATGGCTACACCTTC. Translation: CASSYSSSAYDGYTF.